The sequence of this TCR beta chain was determined in a study of graft-versus-host responses after intestinal transplantation. In the study overall: All recipients got anti-thymocyte globulin induction, then tacrolimus and steroids for around three years.

Broader study findings: Some patients had graft-donor T cell macrochimerism, and their allografts showed high graft-versus-host to host-versus-graft clonal ratios. The authors found GvH clones in recipient marrow, some appearing first in ileum or blood. Early declines in HvG clones that occurred post-transplant were associated with peak circulating GvH clone levels.

Both intraepithelial and lamina propria lymphocytes were released by processing graft tissue. About this clone itself: Antigen: not known.

TCRdb's copy holds only in-frame clones and misses some; the assay was immunoSEQ multiplex PCR. Among 3,000 to 4,000 clones listed, just under 75% were seen once. The V gene's germline CDR1 is SNHLY and CDR2 FYNNEI. The CDR3 loop spans 13 amino acids. V dropped 10 bases and J dropped 5; count of bases not matched to a gene: 8. The chain joins TRBV2 to TRBJ1-5, with TRBD1 identical over 7 bases. The TCR sequence derives from a human patient who received an intestinal transplant, so some T cells may come from the graft donor. This specimen consisted of ileum tissue, obtained 1,000 to 1,300 days after intestinal transplantation. CDR3 sequence (DNA): TGTGCCACTACACCTGACAGGGATCAGCCCCAGCATTTT. This translates into CATTPDRDQPQHF.